This T cell receptor (beta chain) was found in a study of T cell responses to AZD1222 COVID-19 vaccine. Findings and caveats of the study: In a largely white British group with more females than males, clonal diversity was possibly underestimated. Nearly half of spike-specific TCRs reportedly target unmutated variant regions. Baseline seropositivity occurred in only a handful of AZD1222 recipients.

Combined were second doses at about 4 or about 12 weeks. Trimming took off 0 bases at V and 0 bases at J, with 8 bases between the two ends. CDR1 and CDR2 from the germline V gene are KGHSH and LQKENI. The CDR3 extends over 15 amino acids. In the case of this clone: Its antigen is as yet unknown.

Libraries were prepared by immunoSEQ multiplex PCR; TCRdb keeps only in-frame clonotypes and omits some of them. The sample lists roughly 170,000 clones; around 94% were seen once. Source: peripheral blood, taken 28 days after the second AZD1222 dose. The chain is built from TRBV18 and TRBJ1-1; unclear D gene. This TCR was recovered from an adult who received the AZD1222 COVID-19 vaccine. CDR3 sequence (DNA): TGTGCCAGCTCACCACCGACACTTATGAACACTGAAGCTTTCTTT. Residues: CASSPPTLMNTEAFF.